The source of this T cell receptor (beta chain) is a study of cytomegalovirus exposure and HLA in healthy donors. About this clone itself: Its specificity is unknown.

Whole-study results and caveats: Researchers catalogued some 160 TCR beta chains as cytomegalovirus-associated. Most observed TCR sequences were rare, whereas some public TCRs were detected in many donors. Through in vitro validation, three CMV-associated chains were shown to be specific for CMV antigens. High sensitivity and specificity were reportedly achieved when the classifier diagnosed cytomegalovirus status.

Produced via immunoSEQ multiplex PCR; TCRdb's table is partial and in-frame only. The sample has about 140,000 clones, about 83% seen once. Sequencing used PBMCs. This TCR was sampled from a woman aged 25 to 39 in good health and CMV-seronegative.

The CDR3 bases are TGTGCCAGCTCACAAAACACGAACACTGAAGCTTTCTTT. Translated: CASSQNTNTEAFF. The rearrangement joins TRBV18 to TRBJ1-1; D gene ambiguous. This CDR3 region has 13 residues. Trimming left V 4 bases short and J 1 base short, with 7 bases between. Germline V gene data show CDR1 as KGHSH and CDR2 as LQKENI.